The 6 T cell receptor beta chains given below trace back to one sample, sequenced in a study of untreated major depressive disorder (dated by TCRdb to 2017 to 2018). The library was obtained by the immunoSEQ multiplex PCR assay. TCRdb mirrors the immuneACCESS table, restricted to in-frame sequences. Some clones are absent from its copies; in checked studies, under half trace to an unresolved V gene, and the reason for the others is unknown. The sample table lists 21,000 or so clones, over 85% of them with a count of one. Of the sample, around 0.3% is held by the ten largest clones. Sequenced input: CD4+ T cells from PBMCs. Receptors were obtained from a man in his thirties or forties in good health.

The chain employs TRBV4-3 and TRBJ1-5; D is perhaps TRBD1 (5 bases). Germline values: CDR1 LGHNA, CDR2 YSLEER. The V and J ends lost 2 bases and 6 bases respectively, with 14 bases between them. The CDR3 sequence is 15 residues long. CDR3 protein: CASSQTAGVGQPQHF. As DNA, the CDR3 is TGCGCCAGCAGCCAAACTGCGGGGGTAGGTCAGCCCCAGCATTTT.

The chain has TRBV9 and TRBJ2-7, with 11 bases lining up with TRBD2. In germline, CDR1 is SGDLS, CDR2 YYNGEE. Trimming cost V 0 bases and J 1 base; bases outside gene matches: 6. The CDR3 totals 17 residues. The CDR3 nucleotides read TGTGCCAGCAGCGTAGGGACTAGCGGGTTTGGGTCCTACGAGCAGTACTTC. The encoded protein is CASSVGTSGFGSYEQYF.

This chain links TRBV2 with TRBJ2-1; TRBD2 is a possible D gene (6 bases). V was shortened by 5 bases and J by 3 bases, with 14 bases between the two germline ends. The V gene's germline CDR1 is SNHLY and CDR2 FYNNEI. The CDR3 covers 15 residues. CDR3 in amino acids: CASSPLQGGYNEQFF. The CDR3 DNA sequence: TGTGCCAGCAGTCCTCTGCAGGGAGGCTACAATGAGCAGTTCTTC.

The rearrangement joins TRBV6-1 to TRBJ2-3; 7 nucleotides line up with TRBD1. Trimming took 2 bases from V and 2 from J; bases not matched to a gene: 4. CDR1 MNHNS and CDR2 SASEGT come from the germline V gene. The CDR3 is made up of 15 amino acids. The CDR3 nucleotides are TGTGCCAGCAGTGAACTAACAGGGGCCACAGATACGCAGTATTTT. Translating it yields CASSELTGATDTQYF.

The CDR3 loop reads CASSLGTPRTDTQYF. CDR3 bases: TGTGCCAGCAGCCTTGGGACACCCCGCACAGATACGCAGTATTTT. The chain uses TRBV7-3 and TRBJ2-3; possible D gene TRBD1, 6 bases. The V and J ends lost 5 bases and 1 base respectively, with 13 bases between them. Germline V gives CDR1 SGHTA, CDR2 FQGTGA. The length of the CDR3 is 15 residues.

The sample holds one count of this clone. This chain links TRBV10-1 with TRBJ1-2; perhaps TRBD1 as D (5 bases). The CDR3 runs to 16 residues. The germline V gene encodes CDR1 WNHNN and CDR2 SYGVQD (reference sequence). V lost 2 bases to trimming and J lost 6 bases, with 19 bases between them. The CDR3 coding sequence is TGCGCCAGCAGTGAGAGGAACAACAGGACGCCGCATGGCTACACCTTC. Translating it yields CASSERNNRTPHGYTF.